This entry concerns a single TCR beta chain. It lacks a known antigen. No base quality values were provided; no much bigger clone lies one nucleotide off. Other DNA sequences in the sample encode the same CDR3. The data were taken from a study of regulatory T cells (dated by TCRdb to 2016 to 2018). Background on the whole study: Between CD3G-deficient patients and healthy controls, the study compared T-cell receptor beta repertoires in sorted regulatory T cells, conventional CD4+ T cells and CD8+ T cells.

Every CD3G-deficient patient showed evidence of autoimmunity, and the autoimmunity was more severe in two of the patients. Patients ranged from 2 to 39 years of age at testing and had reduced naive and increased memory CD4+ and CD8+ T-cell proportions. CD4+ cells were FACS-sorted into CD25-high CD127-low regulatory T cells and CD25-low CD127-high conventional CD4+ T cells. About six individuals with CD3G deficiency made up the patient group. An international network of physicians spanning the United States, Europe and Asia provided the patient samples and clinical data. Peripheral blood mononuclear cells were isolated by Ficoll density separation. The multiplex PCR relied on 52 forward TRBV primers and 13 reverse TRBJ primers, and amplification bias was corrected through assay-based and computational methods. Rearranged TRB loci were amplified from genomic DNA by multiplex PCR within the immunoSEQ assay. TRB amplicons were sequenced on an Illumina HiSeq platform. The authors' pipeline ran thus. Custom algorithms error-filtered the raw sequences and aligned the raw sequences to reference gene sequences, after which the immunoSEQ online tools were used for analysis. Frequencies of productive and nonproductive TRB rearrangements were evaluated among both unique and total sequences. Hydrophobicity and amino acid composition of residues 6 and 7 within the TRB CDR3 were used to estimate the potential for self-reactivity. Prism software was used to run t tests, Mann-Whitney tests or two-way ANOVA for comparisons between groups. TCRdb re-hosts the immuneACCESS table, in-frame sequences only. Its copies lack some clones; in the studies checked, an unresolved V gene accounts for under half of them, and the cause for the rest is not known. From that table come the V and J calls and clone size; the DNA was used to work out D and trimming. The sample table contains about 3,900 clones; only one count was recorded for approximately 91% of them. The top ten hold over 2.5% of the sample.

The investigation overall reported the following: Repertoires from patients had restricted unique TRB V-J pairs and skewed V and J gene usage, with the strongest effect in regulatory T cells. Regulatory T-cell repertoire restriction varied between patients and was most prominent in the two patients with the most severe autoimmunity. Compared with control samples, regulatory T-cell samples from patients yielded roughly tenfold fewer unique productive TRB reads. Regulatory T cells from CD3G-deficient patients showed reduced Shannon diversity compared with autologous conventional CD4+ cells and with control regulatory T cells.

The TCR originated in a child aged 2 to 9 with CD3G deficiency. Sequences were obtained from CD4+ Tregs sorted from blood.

The CDR3 here reads CASSPFWGRAGGNIQYF. DNA sequence: TGTGCCAGCAGTCCGTTCTGGGGGAGGGCGGGTGGAAACATTCAGTACTTC. The sequence links TRBV28 to TRBJ2-4; 7 central bases correspond to TRBD2. Trimmed from V: 5 bases; trimmed from J: 6 bases; junction bases lacking a gene match: 16. The germline V gene specifies MDHEN as CDR1 and SYDVKM as CDR2. The CDR3 sequence holds 17 residues, the cysteine and phenylalanine included. CDR3 DNA is the only sequence kept; it has 51 bases, read in frame from the first base.